Listed below are T cell receptor beta chains from one sample, sequenced in a study of vaccination and CD4 T cells after COVID-19. One entry per CDR3 protein, called by TCRdb with MiXCR from the PCR reads. Here the sample spans about 15,000 distinct CDR3 sequences, roughly 73% being singletons. No antigen has been identified for these receptors. The material sequenced was CD4+ T cells from blood, cultured in vitro. The receptor source for this set is a human donor who had recovered from COVID-19. Both conserved end residues are trimmed from each CDR3. Each record gives: J gene, V gene, CDR3 protein.

J gene: TRBJ1-4; V gene: TRBV28; CDR3 protein: ASSLGVSTNEKLF
J gene: TRBJ2-7; V gene: TRBV28; CDR3 protein: ASTPFRVGGRNEQY
J gene: TRBJ1-2; V gene: TRBV10-1; CDR3 protein: ASSGQHDYGYT
J gene: TRBJ2-7; V gene: TRBV11-2; CDR3 protein: ASSLFSTYEQY
J gene: TRBJ2-3; V gene: TRBV15; CDR3 protein: ATGTSGPTDTQY
J gene: TRBJ1-4; V gene: TRBV18; CDR3 protein: ASSPSQNEKLF
J gene: TRBJ2-3; V gene: TRBV6-2/TRBV6-3; CDR3 protein: ASSSEDTQY
J gene: TRBJ1-2; V gene: TRBV20-1; CDR3 protein: SAKGGYGYT
J gene: TRBJ1-5; V gene: TRBV28; CDR3 protein: ASSLWLNQPQH
J gene: TRBJ2-7; V gene: TRBV7-9; CDR3 protein: ASSLAGLLSYEQY
J gene: TRBJ2-6; V gene: TRBV7-9; CDR3 protein: ASSSQATGANVLT
J gene: TRBJ2-7; V gene: TRBV5-1; CDR3 protein: ASSFSRDYEQY
J gene: TRBJ1-2; V gene: TRBV19; CDR3 protein: ASSIEGNNYGYT
J gene: TRBJ2-7; V gene: TRBV24-1; CDR3 protein: ATSGLAGVRQY
J gene: TRBJ2-3; V gene: TRBV10-1; CDR3 protein: ASSLLAYGSDTQY
J gene: TRBJ1-4; V gene: TRBV6-5; CDR3 protein: ASSYSLGATNEKLF
J gene: TRBJ2-3; V gene: TRBV7-7; CDR3 protein: ASSLLTTGRTTDTQY
J gene: TRBJ2-7; V gene: TRBV6-1; CDR3 protein: ASSPLAGRSLSYEQY
J gene: TRBJ1-6; V gene: TRBV20-1; CDR3 protein: SASRTGVNSPLH
J gene: TRBJ1-2; V gene: TRBV6-4; CDR3 protein: ASSDSRRGSIGYT
J gene: TRBJ2-3; V gene: TRBV7-3; CDR3 protein: ASSQGDDTDTQY
J gene: TRBJ2-3; V gene: TRBV19; CDR3 protein: ASSLRSGRVVDTQY
J gene: TRBJ1-2; V gene: TRBV4-2; CDR3 protein: ASSLAGRTPYGYT
J gene: TRBJ1-1; V gene: TRBV15; CDR3 protein: ATSRDRGGRDGAF
J gene: TRBJ2-7; V gene: TRBV15; CDR3 protein: ATSRDRIQDGSYEQY
J gene: TRBJ1-2; V gene: TRBV20-1; CDR3 protein: SAMGPPSQSGGYT
J gene: TRBJ2-2; V gene: TRBV6-1; CDR3 protein: ASETGTTGELF
J gene: TRBJ2-7; V gene: TRBV7-9; CDR3 protein: ASSFIQGPAYEQY
J gene: TRBJ2-5; V gene: TRBV21-1; CDR3 protein: ATLSGRAPETQY